This is a list of T cell receptor beta chains from one sample in a study of CD8+ T cells in alopecia areata. TCRdb's table, derived via immunoSEQ multiplex PCR, lists solely in-frame clones and lacks some. The sample holds about 110,000 clones, 50% to 70% seen once. What was sequenced was NKG2D-low CD8+ T cells sorted from blood. These receptors were obtained from a human donor with alopecia areata. CDR3s include the opening cysteine and the closing phenylalanine or tryptophan. A D gene is named only where the DNA matches it firmly. For some rows the clone size is stated as once, few or many, or as a class when expanded; others skip it.

v_gene	d_gene	len	j_gene	abundance	CDR3aa	CDR3nt
TRBV4-1	.	14	TRBJ2-7	.	CASSQGLGPYEQYF	TGCGCCAGCAGCCAAGGACTAGGCCCCTACGAGCAGTACTTC
TRBV28	.	13	TRBJ1-1	.	CASSFERNTEAFF	TGTGCCAGCAGCTTCGAGAGAAACACTGAAGCTTTCTTT
TRBV12-5	.	15	TRBJ2-5	few	CASAPGQSSQETQYF	TGTGCTAGTGCTCCTGGACAATCTTCCCAAGAGACCCAGTACTTC
TRBV2	.	12	TRBJ2-5	.	CASSGTKETQYF	TGTGCCAGCAGCGGGACAAAAGAGACCCAGTACTTC
TRBV5-1	.	14	TRBJ2-7	once	CASSLHVLIYEQYF	TGCGCCAGCAGCTTGCACGTGCTCATTTACGAGCAGTACTTC
TRBV30	TRBD1	14	TRBJ2-7	.	CAWSSPGTVYEQYF	TGTGCCTGGAGTAGTCCCGGGACAGTTTACGAGCAGTACTTC
TRBV7-4	.	12	TRBJ1-5	.	CASSLGGQPQHF	TGTGCCAGCAGCTTAGGTGGTCAGCCCCAGCATTTT
TRBV7-9	.	11	TRBJ2-5	.	CASSSEETQYF	TGTGCCAGCAGCTCAGAAGAGACCCAGTACTTC
TRBV11-2	.	11	TRBJ2-1	.	CASSSDNEQFF	TGTGCCAGCAGTTCCGACAATGAGCAGTTCTTC
TRBV7-9	TRBD1	15	TRBJ2-1	few	CASSLGTGGSDEQFF	TGTGCCAGCAGCTTAGGGACAGGGGGATCAGATGAGCAGTTCTTC
TRBV5-6	.	12	TRBJ2-5	few	CASSLAWETQYF	TGTGCCAGCAGCTTGGCGTGGGAGACCCAGTACTTC
TRBV15	.	17	TRBJ2-7	.	CATSRSSPGVGHYEQYF	TGTGCCACCAGCAGGAGCAGTCCCGGGGTGGGACACTACGAGCAGTACTTC
TRBV6-1	.	12	TRBJ2-7	.	CASRGGGREQYF	TGTGCCAGCAGAGGGGGGGGTCGGGAGCAGTACTTC
TRBV4-1	.	15	TRBJ2-7	.	CASSQEWGTSYEQYF	TGCGCCAGCAGCCAAGAGTGGGGGACCTCCTACGAGCAGTACTTC
TRBV9	.	15	TRBJ1-5	few	CASSVGGASNQPQHF	TGTGCCAGCAGCGTAGGAGGGGCTAGCAATCAGCCCCAGCATTTT
TRBV19	TRBD2	16	TRBJ2-3	few	CASSSSGRVRTDTQYF	TGTGCCAGTTCGTCAAGCGGGAGGGTTAGAACAGATACGCAGTATTTT
TRBV5-1	.	13	TRBJ2-1	.	CASSLSLVNEQFF	TGCGCCAGCAGCTTGTCTCTGGTCAATGAGCAGTTCTTC
TRBV5-4	TRBD1	15	TRBJ2-7	.	CASSGTGTDSYEQYF	TGTGCCAGCAGCGGGACCGGGACAGACTCCTACGAGCAGTACTTC
TRBV5-5	.	14	TRBJ1-2	few	CASSSRTGNYGYTF	TGTGCCAGCAGCTCGCGAACAGGAAACTATGGCTACACCTTC
TRBV27	.	15	TRBJ2-5	.	CASSLYKGVRETQYF	TGTGCCAGCAGTTTATATAAGGGGGTAAGGGAGACCCAGTACTTC
TRBV29-1	.	11	TRBJ2-5	.	CSAPGEETQYF	TGCAGCGCCCCCGGGGAAGAGACCCAGTACTTC
TRBV4-2	.	17	TRBJ2-1	.	CASSQEWRKYSYNEQFF	TGTGCCAGCAGCCAAGAGTGGCGGAAGTACTCCTACAATGAGCAGTTCTTC
TRBV7-3	.	18	TRBJ2-4	few	CASSSPGRGYLAKNIQYF	TGTGCCAGCAGCTCTCCCGGCCGAGGATATCTAGCCAAAAACATTCAGTACTTC
TRBV29-1	TRBD2	12	TRBJ2-7	.	CSVVAGGPEQYF	TGCAGCGTAGTAGCGGGAGGGCCCGAGCAGTACTTC
TRBV14	.	16	TRBJ2-6	few	CASSPTETSGANVLTF	TGTGCCAGCAGCCCGACAGAAACTTCTGGGGCCAACGTCCTGACTTTC
TRBV7-9	TRBD2	15	TRBJ2-7	.	CASSLSSGRFYEQYF	TGTGCCAGCAGCTTGTCTAGCGGGAGATTCTACGAGCAGTACTTC
TRBV4-1	.	13	TRBJ1-2	once	CASSQDSTVGYTF	TGCGCCAGCAGCCAAGATTCTACAGTAGGCTACACCTTC
TRBV14	.	14	TRBJ2-5	few	CASSPPEYQETQYF	TGTGCCAGCAGCCCCCCTGAGTACCAAGAGACCCAGTACTTC
TRBV19	.	16	TRBJ2-7	.	CASSLTRDIRSYEQYF	TGTGCCAGTAGTCTCACCCGGGACATCCGCTCCTACGAGCAGTACTTC
TRBV27	.	13	TRBJ2-7	.	CASGGLVGYEQYF	TGTGCCAGCGGAGGGTTAGTTGGGTACGAGCAGTACTTC
TRBV13	TRBD2	18	TRBJ2-1	.	CASSLILAGGEAYNEQFF	TGTGCCAGCAGCTTAATACTAGCGGGAGGGGAGGCCTACAATGAGCAGTTCTTC
TRBV29-1	.	11	TRBJ1-3	.	CSVEAGNTIYF	TGCAGCGTTGAAGCTGGAAACACCATATATTTT
TRBV5-1	.	12	TRBJ2-1	few	CASSLEGNEQFF	TGCGCCAGCAGCTTAGAGGGCAATGAGCAGTTCTTC
TRBV4-1	TRBD2	13	TRBJ2-3	.	CASSSGITDTQYF	TGCGCCAGCTCTAGCGGGATCACAGATACGCAGTATTTT
TRBV27	.	17	TRBJ2-3	few	CASLPERVIGWEDTQYF	TGTGCCAGCTTACCGGAGAGGGTTATAGGTTGGGAAGATACGCAGTATTTT
TRBV15	.	16	TRBJ2-7	many	CATSRDRLGPSYEQYF	TGTGCCACCAGCAGAGATCGCCTGGGACCTTCCTACGAGCAGTACTTC
TRBV10-3	.	14	TRBJ2-3	few	CAISPIGGPDTQYF	TGTGCCATCAGTCCTATCGGCGGACCTGATACGCAGTATTTT
TRBV6-5	.	13	TRBJ1-1	many	CASRVGGNTEAFF	TGTGCCAGCAGAGTAGGGGGGAACACTGAAGCTTTCTTT
TRBV5-1	.	13	TRBJ1-2	.	CASSLVGGSGYTF	TGCGCCAGCAGCTTGGTGGGGGGCTCCGGCTACACCTTC
TRBV7-7	.	15	TRBJ2-1	.	CASSLGPSTNNEQFF	TGTGCTAGCAGCTTAGGTCCCTCCACGAACAATGAGCAGTTCTTC
TRBV29-1	.	13	TRBJ2-7	.	CSVAGPSSYEQYF	TGCAGCGTTGCGGGCCCTTCATCCTACGAGCAGTACTTC
TRBV2	.	10	TRBJ2-1	.	CATAYNEQFF	TGTGCCACCGCGTACAATGAGCAGTTCTTC
TRBV27	TRBD2	14	TRBJ2-7	few	CASSTSGAAYEQYF	TGTGCCAGCAGTACTAGCGGAGCCGCCTACGAGCAGTACTTC
TRBV7-9	.	12	TRBJ2-1	.	CASSSSGNEQFF	TGTGCCAGCAGCTCCAGTGGAAATGAGCAGTTCTTC
TRBV29-1	TRBD2	12	TRBJ2-2	.	CSVVGRAGELFF	TGCAGCGTGGTCGGGAGGGCCGGGGAGCTGTTTTTT
TRBV5-1	.	11	TRBJ1-2	.	CASSSGGGYTF	TGCGCCAGCAGCTCTGGTGGGGGCTACACCTTC
TRBV27	TRBD2	17	TRBJ2-3	.	CASSTALAGAAEDTQYF	TGTGCCAGCAGCACAGCGTTAGCGGGAGCGGCGGAAGATACGCAGTATTTT
TRBV7-9	TRBD1	15	TRBJ2-3	few	CASSYPGQGTDTQYF	TGTGCCAGCAGCTACCCGGGACAGGGCACAGATACGCAGTATTTT
TRBV27	TRBD2	16	TRBJ2-7	.	CASSGSSLAGPYEQYF	TGTGCCAGCAGTGGAAGCAGCCTAGCGGGTCCCTACGAGCAGTACTTC
TRBV29-1	TRBD1	13	TRBJ2-7	.	CSVSSGTAYEQYF	TGCAGCGTGAGCTCCGGGACAGCGTACGAGCAGTACTTC
TRBV2	.	13	TRBJ1-2	.	CASSGRPVMGSTF	TGTGCCAGCAGTGGACGGCCGGTTATGGGTAGTACCTTC
TRBV29-1	.	13	TRBJ2-4	few	CSVNWGIENIQYF	TGCAGCGTTAACTGGGGGATCGAAAACATTCAGTACTTC